The present T cell receptor (beta chain) was sequenced within a study of blood T cell repertoires in COVID-19. Assay: immunoSEQ multiplex PCR; the TCRdb copy retains only in-frame clones and omits some. The sample records a few hundred thousand clones, more than 80% being singletons. Cohorts were determined from participant-reported clinical history. Recovered status in Cohort 3 required two negative PCRs, clearance, or symptom resolution. Input material: PBMCs or T cells enriched from blood (not recorded which). The source is a man between 25 and 39 years old who had recovered from COVID-19.

The CDR3 loop reads CASGGEKQETQYF. The DNA of the CDR3 is TGTGCCAGCGGCGGGGAAAAGCAAGAGACCCAGTACTTC. The rearrangement uses TRBV12-3 or TRBV12-4 and TRBJ2-5; TRBD2 might be the D (6 bases). With 8 bases removed from V and 2 bases from J, the gap between germline ends came to 12 bases. The CDR3 covers 13 residues.